This TCR beta chain was identified during a study of blood T cell repertoires in COVID-19. The CDR3 is made up of 15 amino acids. Per germline, CDR1 SGHAT and CDR2 FQNNGV. The germline V and J ends were trimmed by 6 bases and 1 base, with 13 bases remaining between them. About this clone: In the same sample, other DNA sequences code for this CDR3.

In the authors' workflow: For nucleated cells, counts were estimated from reference gene primer amplification. TCRdb keeps only in-frame clones here, not all; method: immunoSEQ multiplex PCR. V, J and clone size are taken as reported in that table, and D and trimming were inferred from the DNA itself. The sample contains about 200,000 clones, 82% of which appear only once. The rearrangement links TRBV11-2 to TRBJ2-1; D not resolved. The sequence was collected from a woman aged 65 to 85 with COVID-19, enrolled during active disease. The sample comprised peripheral blood. The chain's CDR3 is CASSLFRGSYNEQFF. The CDR3 DNA is TGTGCCAGCAGTTTATTCAGAGGTTCCTACAATGAGCAGTTCTTC.